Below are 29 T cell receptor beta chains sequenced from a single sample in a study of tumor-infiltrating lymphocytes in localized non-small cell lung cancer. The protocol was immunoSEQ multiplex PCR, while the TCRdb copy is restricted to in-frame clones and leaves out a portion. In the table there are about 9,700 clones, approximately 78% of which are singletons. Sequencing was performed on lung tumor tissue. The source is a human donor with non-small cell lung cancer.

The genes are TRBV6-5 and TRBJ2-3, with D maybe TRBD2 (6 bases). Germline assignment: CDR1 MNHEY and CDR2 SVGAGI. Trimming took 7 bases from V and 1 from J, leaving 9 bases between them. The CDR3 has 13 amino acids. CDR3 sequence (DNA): TGTGCCAGCATTGGGACTCGCACAGATACGCAGTATTTT. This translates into CASIGTRTDTQYF.

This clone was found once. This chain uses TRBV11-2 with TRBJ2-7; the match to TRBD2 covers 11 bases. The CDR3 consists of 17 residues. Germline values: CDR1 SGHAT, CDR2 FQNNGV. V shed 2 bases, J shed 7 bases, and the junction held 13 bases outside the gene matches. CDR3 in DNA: TGTGCCAGCAGCTTACGGGTAGCGGGAGGGCCGGTGCAGGAGCAGTACTTC. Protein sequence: CASSLRVAGGPVQEQYF.

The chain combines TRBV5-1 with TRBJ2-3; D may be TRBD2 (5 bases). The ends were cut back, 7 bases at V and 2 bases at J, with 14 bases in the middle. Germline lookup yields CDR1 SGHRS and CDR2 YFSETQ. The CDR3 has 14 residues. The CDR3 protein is CASQRGQITDTQYF. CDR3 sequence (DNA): TGCGCCAGCCAAAGAGGGCAGATCACAGATACGCAGTATTTT.

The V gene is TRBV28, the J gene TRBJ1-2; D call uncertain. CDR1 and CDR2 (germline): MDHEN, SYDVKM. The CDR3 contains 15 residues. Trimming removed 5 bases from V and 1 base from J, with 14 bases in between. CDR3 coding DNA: TGTGCCAGCAGTCCCCGGGGAGCGTATAACTATGGCTACACCTTC. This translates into CASSPRGAYNYGYTF.

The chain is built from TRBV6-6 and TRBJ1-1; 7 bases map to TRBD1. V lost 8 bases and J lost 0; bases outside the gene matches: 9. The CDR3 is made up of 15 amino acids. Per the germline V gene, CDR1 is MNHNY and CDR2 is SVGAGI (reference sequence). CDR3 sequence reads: CASRYRDSMNTEAFF. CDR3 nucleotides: TGTGCCAGCCGATACCGGGACAGTATGAACACTGAAGCTTTCTTT.

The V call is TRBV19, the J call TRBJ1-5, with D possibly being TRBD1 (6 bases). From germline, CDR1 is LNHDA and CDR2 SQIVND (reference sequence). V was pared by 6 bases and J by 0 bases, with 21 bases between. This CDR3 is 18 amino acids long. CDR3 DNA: TGTGCCAGTAGCTCCCCTCCCATACAGGGCTATAGCAATCAGCCCCAGCATTTT. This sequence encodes CASSSPPIQGYSNQPQHF.

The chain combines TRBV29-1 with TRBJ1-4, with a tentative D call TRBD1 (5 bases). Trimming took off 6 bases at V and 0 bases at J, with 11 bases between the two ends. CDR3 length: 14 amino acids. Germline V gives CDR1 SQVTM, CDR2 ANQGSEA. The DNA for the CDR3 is TGCAGCGTCACCCGGGACCCAACTAATGAAAAACTGTTTTTT. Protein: CSVTRDPTNEKLFF.

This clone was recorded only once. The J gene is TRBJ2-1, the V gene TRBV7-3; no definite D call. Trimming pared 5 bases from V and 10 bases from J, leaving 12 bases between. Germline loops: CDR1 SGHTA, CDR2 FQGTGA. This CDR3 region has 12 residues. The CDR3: CASSPDTGEQFF. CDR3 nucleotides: TGTGCCAGCAGCCCCGATACCGGGGAGCAGTTCTTC. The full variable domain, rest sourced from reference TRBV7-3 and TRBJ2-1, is GAGVSQTPSNKVTEKGKYVELRCDPISGHTALYWYRQSLGQGPEFLIYFQGTGAADDSGLPNDRFFAVRPEGSVSTLKIQRTERGDSAVYLCASSPDTGEQFFGPGTRLTVL.

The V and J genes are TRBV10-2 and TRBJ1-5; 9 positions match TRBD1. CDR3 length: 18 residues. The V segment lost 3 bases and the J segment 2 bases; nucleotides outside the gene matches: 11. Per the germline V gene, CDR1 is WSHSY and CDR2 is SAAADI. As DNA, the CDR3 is TGCGCCAGCAGTGATGGACAGGGGTCTGTTGTGGGCAATCAGCCCCAGCATTTT. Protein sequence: CASSDGQGSVVGNQPQHF.

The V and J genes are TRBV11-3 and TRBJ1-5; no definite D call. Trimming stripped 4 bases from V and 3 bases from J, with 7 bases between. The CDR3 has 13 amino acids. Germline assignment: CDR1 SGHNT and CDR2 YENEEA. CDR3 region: CASSSRYNQPQHF. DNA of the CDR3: TGTGCCAGCAGCTCCAGGTACAATCAGCCCCAGCATTTT.

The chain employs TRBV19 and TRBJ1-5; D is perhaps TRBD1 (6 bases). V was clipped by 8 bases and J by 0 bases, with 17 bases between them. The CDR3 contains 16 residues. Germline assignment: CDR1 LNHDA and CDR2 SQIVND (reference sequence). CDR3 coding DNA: TGTGCCAGTGTCATGAGGGGGGGGAATAGCAATCAGCCCCAGCATTTT. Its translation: CASVMRGGNSNQPQHF.

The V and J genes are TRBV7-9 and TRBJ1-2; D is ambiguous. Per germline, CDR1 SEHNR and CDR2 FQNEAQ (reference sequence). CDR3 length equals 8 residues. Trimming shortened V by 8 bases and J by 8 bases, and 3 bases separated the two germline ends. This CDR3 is CASGGYTF. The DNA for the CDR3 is TGTGCCAGCGGGGGCTACACCTTC. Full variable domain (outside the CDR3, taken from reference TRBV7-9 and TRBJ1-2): DTGVSQNPRHKITKRGQNVTFRCDPISEHNRLYWYRQTLGQGPEFLTYFQNEAQLEKSRLLSDRFSAERPKGSFSTLEIQRTEQGDSAMYLCASGGYTFGSGTRLTVV.

The CDR3 sequence: CASSLSEGGNGYTF. The CDR3 DNA is TGTGCCAGCAGCTTAAGCGAGGGGGGGAATGGCTACACCTTC. This chain uses TRBV7-9 with TRBJ1-2; TRBD1 is a possible D gene (6 bases). Germline-derived CDR1 and CDR2 are SEHNR and FQNEAQ (reference sequence). The CDR3 is 14 residues long. Trimming took off 2 bases at V and 6 bases at J, with 13 bases between the two ends.

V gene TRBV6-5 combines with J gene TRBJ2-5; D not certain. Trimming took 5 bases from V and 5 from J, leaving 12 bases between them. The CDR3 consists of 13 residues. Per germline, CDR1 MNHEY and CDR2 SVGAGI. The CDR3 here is CASSPTGRETQYF. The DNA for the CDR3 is TGTGCCAGCAGTCCCACGGGCCGGGAGACCCAGTACTTC.

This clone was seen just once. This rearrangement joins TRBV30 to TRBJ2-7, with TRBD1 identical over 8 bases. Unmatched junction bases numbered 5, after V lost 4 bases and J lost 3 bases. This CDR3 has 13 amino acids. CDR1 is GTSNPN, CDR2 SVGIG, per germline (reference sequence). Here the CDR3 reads CAWKITGGYEQYF. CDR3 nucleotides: TGTGCCTGGAAGATAACAGGGGGCTACGAGCAGTACTTC.

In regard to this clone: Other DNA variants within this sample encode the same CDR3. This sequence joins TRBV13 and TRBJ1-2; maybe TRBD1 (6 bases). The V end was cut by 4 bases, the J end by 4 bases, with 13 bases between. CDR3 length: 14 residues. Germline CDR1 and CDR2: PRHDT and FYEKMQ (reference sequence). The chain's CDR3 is CASSSLTGSYGYTF. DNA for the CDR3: TGTGCCAGCAGCTCACTGACAGGCTCCTATGGCTACACCTTC.

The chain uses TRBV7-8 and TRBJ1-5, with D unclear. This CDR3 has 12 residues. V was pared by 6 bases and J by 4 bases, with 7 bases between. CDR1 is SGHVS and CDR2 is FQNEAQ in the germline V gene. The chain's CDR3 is CASSPKNQPQHF. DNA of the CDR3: TGTGCCAGCAGTCCAAAAAATCAGCCCCAGCATTTT. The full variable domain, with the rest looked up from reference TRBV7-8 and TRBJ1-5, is GAGVSQSPRYKVAKRGQDVALRCDPISGHVSLFWYQQALGQGPEFLTYFQNEAQLDKSGLPSDRFFAERPEGSVSTLKIQRTQQEDSAVYLCASSPKNQPQHFGDGTRLSIL.

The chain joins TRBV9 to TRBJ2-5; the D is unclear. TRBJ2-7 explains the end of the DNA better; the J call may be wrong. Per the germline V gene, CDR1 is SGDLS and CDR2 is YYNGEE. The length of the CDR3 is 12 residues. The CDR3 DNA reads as TGTGCCAGCAGCGGCCTCTCCTACGAGCAGTACTTC. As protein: CASSGLSYEQYF.

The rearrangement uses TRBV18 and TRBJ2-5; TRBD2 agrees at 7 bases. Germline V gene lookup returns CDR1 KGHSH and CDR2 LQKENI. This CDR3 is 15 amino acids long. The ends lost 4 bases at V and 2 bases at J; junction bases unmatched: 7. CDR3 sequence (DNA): TGTGCCAGCTCACGTGTACGGGGAGGGCAAGAGACCCAGTACTTC. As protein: CASSRVRGGQETQYF.

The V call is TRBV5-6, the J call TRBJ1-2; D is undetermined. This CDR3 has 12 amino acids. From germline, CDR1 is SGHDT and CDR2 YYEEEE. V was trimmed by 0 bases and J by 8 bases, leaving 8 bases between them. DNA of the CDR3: TGTGCCAGCAGCTTGGGGCTTTTGGGCTACACCTTC. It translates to CASSLGLLGYTF.

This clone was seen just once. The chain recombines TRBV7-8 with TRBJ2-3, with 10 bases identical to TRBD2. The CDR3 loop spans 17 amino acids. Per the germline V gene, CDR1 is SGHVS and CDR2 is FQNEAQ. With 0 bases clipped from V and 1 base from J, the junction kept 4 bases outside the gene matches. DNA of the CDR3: TGTGCCAGCAGCTTAGCTTCGCTAGCGGGAGGCACAGATACGCAGTATTTT. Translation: CASSLASLAGGTDTQYF.

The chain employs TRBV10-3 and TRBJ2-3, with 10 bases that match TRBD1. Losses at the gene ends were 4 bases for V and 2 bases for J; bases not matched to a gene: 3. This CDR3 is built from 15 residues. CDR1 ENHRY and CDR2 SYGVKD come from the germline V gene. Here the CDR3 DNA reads TGTGCCATCAGTGGGACAGGGGGTACCACAGATACGCAGTATTTT. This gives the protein CAISGTGGTTDTQYF.

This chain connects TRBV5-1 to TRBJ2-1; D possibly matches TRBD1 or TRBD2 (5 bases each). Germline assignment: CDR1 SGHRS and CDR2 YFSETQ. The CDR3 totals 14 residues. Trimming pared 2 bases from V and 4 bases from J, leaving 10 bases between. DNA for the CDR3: TGCGCCAGCAGCTTAACGGGACGGTACAATGAGCAGTTCTTC. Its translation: CASSLTGRYNEQFF.

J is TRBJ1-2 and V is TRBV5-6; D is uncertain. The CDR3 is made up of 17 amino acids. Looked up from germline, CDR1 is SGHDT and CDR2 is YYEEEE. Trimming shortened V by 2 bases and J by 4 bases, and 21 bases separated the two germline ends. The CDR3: CASSFLPGLIDIYGYTF. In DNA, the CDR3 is TGTGCCAGCAGCTTTCTCCCCGGACTAATCGACATCTATGGCTACACCTTC.

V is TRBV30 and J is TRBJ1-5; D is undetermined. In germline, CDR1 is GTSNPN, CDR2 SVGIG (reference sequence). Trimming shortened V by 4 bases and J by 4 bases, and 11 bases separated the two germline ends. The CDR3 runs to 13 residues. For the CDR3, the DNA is TGTGCCTGGACGATGGGAGAAAATCAGCCCCAGCATTTT. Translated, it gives CAWTMGENQPQHF.

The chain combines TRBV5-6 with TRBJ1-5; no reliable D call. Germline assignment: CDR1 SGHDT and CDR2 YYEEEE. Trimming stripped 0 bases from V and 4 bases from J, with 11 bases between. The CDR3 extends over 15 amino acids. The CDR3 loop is CASSLAMGRNQPQHF. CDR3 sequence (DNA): TGTGCCAGCAGCTTGGCTATGGGTCGAAATCAGCCCCAGCATTTT.

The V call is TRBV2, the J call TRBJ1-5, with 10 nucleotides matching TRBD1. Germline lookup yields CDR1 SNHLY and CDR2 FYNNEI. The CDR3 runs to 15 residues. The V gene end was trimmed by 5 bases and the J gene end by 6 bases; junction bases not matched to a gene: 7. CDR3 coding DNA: TGTGCCAGCAGTCCGACAGGGGGCAGGGGTCAGCCCCAGCATTTT. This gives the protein CASSPTGGRGQPQHF.

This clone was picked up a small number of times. The chain's CDR3 is CASTRTGGGYTF. The CDR3 bases are TGTGCCAGCACCAGGACAGGTGGAGGCTACACCTTC. The chain carries TRBV28 and TRBJ1-2; 7 bases are a match to TRBD1. This CDR3 has 12 amino acids. V lost 7 bases, J lost 8 bases, and 7 bases stayed unmatched. Germline assignment: CDR1 MDHEN and CDR2 SYDVKM.

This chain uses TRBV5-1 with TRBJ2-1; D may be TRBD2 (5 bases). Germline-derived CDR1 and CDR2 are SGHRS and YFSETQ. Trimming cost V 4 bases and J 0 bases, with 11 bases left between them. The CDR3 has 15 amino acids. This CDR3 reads CASSGGRSSYNEQFF. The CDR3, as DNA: TGCGCCAGCAGCGGCGGGCGTAGCTCCTACAATGAGCAGTTCTTC. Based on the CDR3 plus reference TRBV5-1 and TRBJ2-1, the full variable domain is KAGVTQTPRYLIKTRGQQVTLSCSPISGHRSVSWYQQTPGQGLQFLFEYFSETQRNKGNFPGRFSGRQFSNSRSEMNVSTLELGDSALYLCASSGGRSSYNEQFFGPGTRLTVL.